A selection of T cell receptor beta chains follows, all from one sample in a study of blood T cell repertoires in COVID-19. Sequencing was performed with immunoSEQ multiplex PCR; in TCRdb, only in-frame clones are kept and a portion is missing. There are approximately 110,000 clones in the sample; 92% occur only once, and approximately 2% lies in the top ten. Specimen: peripheral blood. These receptor sequences come from a man between 50 and 59 years old with COVID-19, enrolled during active disease. CDR3s include the opening cysteine and the closing phenylalanine or tryptophan. The order of the fields is clone size, CDR3 length, V gene, D gene, J gene, CDR3 protein, CDR3 DNA. The D gene is left open where the match is weak. Not all rows give a size; the values are once, few, many and, for expanded clones, a class.

>.|15|TRBV6-6|TRBD2|TRBJ2-7
CASREGLAGSYEQYF
TGTGCCAGCAGGGAAGGACTAGCGGGAAGCTACGAGCAGTACTTC
>.|17|TRBV24-1|TRBD1|TRBJ1-5
CATSDPGTGGPNQPQHF
TGTGCCACCAGTGATCCCGGGACAGGGGGCCCAAATCAGCCCCAGCATTTT
>.|15|TRBV6-1|.|TRBJ1-5
CASSPTGTQNQPQHF
TGTGCCAGCAGTCCAACCGGGACACAAAATCAGCCCCAGCATTTT
>.|16|TRBV5-4|TRBD1|TRBJ2-3
CASSLGGAGSVDTQYF
TGTGCCAGCAGCTTAGGGGGCGCGGGTAGCGTGGATACGCAGTATTTT
>.|15|TRBV11-2|.|TRBJ2-5
CASSLDRQDQETQYF
TGTGCCAGCAGCTTAGACCGACAGGACCAAGAGACCCAGTACTTC
>.|13|TRBV7-3|.|TRBJ1-1
CASSSGGGTEAFF
TGTGCCAGCAGCTCAGGCGGGGGTACTGAAGCTTTCTTT
>.|16|TRBV4-1|.|TRBJ1-2
CASSLRSGGGEDGYTF
TGCGCCAGCAGCCTTCGATCAGGCGGGGGCGAGGATGGCTACACCTTC
>.|16|TRBV9|.|TRBJ2-1
CASSSPVKSSYNEQFF
TGTGCCAGCAGCTCCCCGGTAAAGAGCTCCTACAATGAGCAGTTCTTC
>.|15|TRBV6-5|.|TRBJ1-3
CASSYSVGPGNTIYF
TGTGCCAGCAGTTACTCGGTGGGCCCTGGAAACACCATATATTTT
>.|17|TRBV3-1/TRBV3-2|.|TRBJ1-1
CASSQEAGLRVNTEAFF
TGTGCCAGCAGCCAAGAGGCAGGGCTCAGAGTGAACACTGAAGCTTTCTTT
>.|13|TRBV2|TRBD2|TRBJ2-3
CASSEAASGRKYF
TGTGCCAGCAGTGAAGCTGCTAGCGGGAGGAAGTATTTT
>.|16|TRBV12-5|TRBD1|TRBJ2-5
CASGFRTGPPQETQYF
TGTGCTAGTGGTTTCCGGACAGGGCCGCCCCAAGAGACCCAGTACTTC
>once|14|TRBV6-6|.|TRBJ2-4
CASRRDRVKNIQYF
TGTGCCAGCAGGCGAGACAGAGTCAAAAACATTCAGTACTTC
>.|19|TRBV4-2|.|TRBJ2-5
CASSQAIIGGQGESETQYF
TGTGCCAGCAGCCAAGCGATAATAGGAGGGCAGGGGGAGTCAGAGACCCAGTACTTC
>.|17|TRBV18|.|TRBJ1-1
CASSPLKGTGMNTEAFF
TGTGCCAGCTCACCACTTAAGGGTACAGGCATGAACACTGAAGCTTTCTTT
>.|12|TRBV7-2|.|TRBJ2-7
CASSLHSYEQYF
TGTGCCAGCAGCTTACACTCCTACGAGCAGTACTTC
>.|16|TRBV4-1|.|TRBJ2-3
CASSQDFPHSGDTQYF
TGCGCCAGCAGCCAAGATTTCCCTCATAGCGGAGATACGCAGTATTTT
>few|16|TRBV30|TRBD1|TRBJ1-6
CAWSVQGPGGNSPLHF
TGTGCCTGGAGTGTGCAGGGCCCAGGGGGTAATTCACCCCTCCACTTT
>.|15|TRBV11-2|TRBD2|TRBJ2-2
CASRSSGANTGELFF
TGTGCCAGCAGATCTAGCGGGGCGAACACCGGGGAGCTGTTTTTT
>few|13|TRBV6-6|.|TRBJ2-3
CASSRRTADTQYF
TGTGCCAGCAGCCGCCGGACAGCAGATACGCAGTATTTT
>.|16|TRBV20-1|TRBD2|TRBJ2-3
CSASRGLAGGLDTQYF
TGCAGTGCTAGTCGGGGACTAGCGGGAGGTTTGGATACGCAGTATTTT
>.|13|TRBV5-1|TRBD2|TRBJ2-3
CASSPAGADTQYF
TGCGCCAGCAGCCCTGCGGGAGCAGATACGCAGTATTTT
>.|13|TRBV5-1|.|TRBJ2-6
CASSSGGANVLTF
TGCGCCAGCAGCTCAGGTGGGGCCAACGTCCTGACTTTC
>.|15|TRBV6-4|.|TRBJ2-3
CASSDSQTSTDTQYF
TGTGCCAGCAGTGACTCCCAGACTAGCACAGATACGCAGTATTTT
>.|15|TRBV7-3|.|TRBJ2-5
CASSFQGGWQETQYF
TGTGCCAGCAGCTTCCAGGGTGGTTGGCAAGAGACCCAGTACTTC
>.|14|TRBV6-2/TRBV6-3|.|TRBJ1-2
CASSRTASNYGYTF
TGTGCCAGCAGCCGGACAGCCTCTAACTATGGCTACACCTTC
>.|13|TRBV7-3|.|TRBJ2-3
CASSFLPGDTQYF
TGTGCCAGCAGCTTCCTACCGGGAGATACGCAGTATTTT
>.|13|TRBV29-1|TRBD2|TRBJ2-2
CSVEGAGAGELFF
TGCAGCGTTGAAGGGGCGGGGGCCGGGGAGCTGTTTTTT